This entry features one TCR beta chain sequence. Clones were sequenced by immunoSEQ multiplex PCR, and TCRdb holds only the in-frame ones, with some missing. The table includes hundreds of thousands of clones, 85% to 90% detected once. The CDR3 runs 14 residues. Germline CDR1 SGHRS, CDR2 YFSETQ. With 4 bases clipped from V and 8 bases from J, the junction kept 9 bases outside the gene matches. The data belong to a study of blood T cell repertoires in COVID-19. Overall study context: Specimens from acute and convalescent COVID-19 originated in the United States, Italy and Spain. Sample material is recorded as cDNA or gDNA derived from T cells, B-cell-depleted T cells, or PBMCs.

Cohort allocation depended upon clinical history that participants reported. The chain employs TRBV5-1 and TRBJ2-1; 7 bases agree with TRBD1. Sequencing was performed on PBMCs or T cells enriched from blood (not recorded which). The receptor's source is a man younger than 45 who had recovered from COVID-19. CDR3 DNA: TGCGCCAGCAGCCTAGGACAGGTTATGGATGAGCAGTTCTTC. It specifies CASSLGQVMDEQFF.